A single sample is the source of the 17 T cell receptor beta chains below, sequenced in a study of graft-versus-host responses after intestinal transplantation (dated by TCRdb to about 2021). The library was built by means of the immunoSEQ multiplex PCR assay. The clones in this table, taken by TCRdb from immuneACCESS, are in-frame only. Not every clone is retained; where verified, under half of the shortfall comes from an unresolved V gene, and the cause of the rest is unknown. For this sample there are over 10,000 clones; roughly 93% appear just once. The top ten hold 4% to 5.5% of the sample. The sequencing here drew on PBMCs, taken about 37 months after intestinal transplantation. Receptor source: a human patient who received an intestinal transplant, so some T cells may come from the graft donor.

CDR3 sequence reads: CASTASGGASETQYF. The CDR3 DNA is TGTGCCAGCACCGCTAGCGGGGGGGCCTCGGAGACCCAGTACTTC. The V call is TRBV7-3, the J call TRBJ2-5; 12 bases are shared with TRBD2. The V gene's germline CDR1 is SGHTA and CDR2 FQGTGA. V lost 7 bases, J lost 5 bases, and 8 bases stayed unmatched. The CDR3 consists of 15 residues.

The V call is TRBV6-6, the J call TRBJ1-1; D may be TRBD1 (5 bases). CDR3 length: 15 amino acids. Germline CDR1 MNHNY, CDR2 SVGAGI (reference sequence). V lost 1 base and J 2 bases, leaving 11 bases between the germline ends. CDR3 residues: CASSYLRDGNTEAFF. In DNA, the CDR3 is TGTGCCAGCAGTTACTTGAGGGACGGAAACACTGAAGCTTTCTTT.

V and J are TRBV2 and TRBJ2-2; the match to TRBD1 covers 8 bases. This CDR3 spans 14 amino acids. V shed 6 bases and J 5 bases; nucleotides not matched to a gene: 5. The germline V gene has CDR1 SNHLY and CDR2 FYNNEI. The CDR3 coding sequence is TGTGCCAGCAGGAAGACAGGGGTAACCGGGGAGCTGTTTTTT. As protein: CASRKTGVTGELFF.

The CDR3 here is CASSRGDGYGYTF. The CDR3 DNA reads TGTGCCAGCAGCCGCGGTGACGGCTATGGCTACACCTTC. The genes are TRBV11-3 and TRBJ1-2; D unresolved. Deletions cut 5 bases from V and 4 bases from J, with 11 bases between. The CDR3 is 13 residues long. Germline V gene data show CDR1 as SGHNT and CDR2 as YENEEA. Based on the CDR3 plus reference TRBV11-3 and TRBJ1-2, the full variable domain is EAGVVQSPRYKIIEKKQPVAFWCNPISGHNTLYWYLQNLGQGPELLIRYENEEAVDDSQLPKDRFSAERLKGVDSTLKIQPAELGDSAVYLCASSRGDGYGYTFGSGTRLTVV.

The chain links TRBV6-6 to TRBJ1-1, with D hard to call. The CDR3 covers 14 residues. Trimming cost V 2 bases and J 1 base, with 8 bases left between them. Germline V gene sequence: CDR1 MNHNY, CDR2 SVGAGI (reference sequence). The DNA for the CDR3 is TGTGCCAGCAGTTACCAAGACCCGAACACTGAAGCTTTCTTT. Amino acids: CASSYQDPNTEAFF.

The genes are TRBV5-6 and TRBJ2-1; 7 bases are a match to TRBD2. The CDR3 is made up of 14 amino acids. The V segment lost 5 bases and the J segment 5 bases; nucleotides outside the gene matches: 7. Germline CDR1 reads SGHDT; CDR2 reads YYEEEE. DNA for the CDR3: TGTGCCAGCAGATCGCGGGGGTATGACAATGAGCAGTTCTTC. Its protein product is CASRSRGYDNEQFF.

A remark on this clone: The sample holds other DNA sequences that translate to the same CDR3. The rearrangement uses TRBV6-1 and TRBJ2-2; D not resolved. Germline CDR1 and CDR2: MNHNS and SASEGT. Trimming removed 2 bases at V and 4 bases at J, with 11 bases between. The CDR3 runs 15 residues. CDR3 DNA: TGTGCCAGCAGTGAACCCGTCTTTGCCACCGGGGAGCTGTTTTTT. Its protein product is CASSEPVFATGELFF.

The chain links TRBV7-3 to TRBJ1-1; no clear D. V was clipped by 5 bases and J by 8 bases, with 6 bases between them. CDR3 size: 10 residues. Looked up from germline, CDR1 is SGHTA and CDR2 is FQGTGA. The CDR3 spells CASSQREAFF. The CDR3 region has the DNA TGTGCCAGCAGCCAGCGAGAAGCTTTCTTT.

The chain is built from TRBV5-1 and TRBJ2-3; 10 positions agree with TRBD1. The germline V gene has CDR1 SGHRS and CDR2 YFSETQ. The CDR3 length is 16 residues. V trimming: 3 bases; J trimming: 4 bases; junction bases outside the gene matches: 8. The CDR3 is CASSSYNGQGADTQYF. CDR3 bases: TGCGCCAGCAGCTCCTATAATGGACAGGGGGCAGATACGCAGTATTTT.

The chain couples TRBV11-2 to TRBJ1-3, with D possibly being TRBD1 (6 bases). The V gene's germline CDR1 is SGHAT and CDR2 FQNNGV. V gave up 1 base and J gave up 4 bases, with 11 bases separating them. The CDR3 sequence is 15 residues long. CDR3 loop: CASSLGRGPGNTIYF. In DNA, the CDR3 is TGTGCCAGCAGCTTAGGTCGGGGGCCGGGAAACACCATATATTTT. Full variable domain (remainder filled in from reference TRBV11-2 and TRBJ1-3): EAGVAQSPRYKIIEKRQSVAFWCNPISGHATLYWYQQILGQGPKLLIQFQNNGVVDDSQLPKDRFSAERLKGVDSTLKIQPAKLEDSAVYLCASSLGRGPGNTIYFGEGSWLTVV.

The V and J genes are TRBV7-9 and TRBJ2-7; 8 bases map to TRBD1. V was clipped by 7 bases and J by 5 bases; unmatched bases: 4. The CDR3 length is 12 residues. The V gene's germline CDR1 is SEHNR and CDR2 FQNEAQ (reference sequence). CDR3 amino acids: CASTGTGNEQYF. The CDR3 DNA follows: TGTGCCAGCACCGGGACAGGTAACGAGCAGTACTTC. The full variable domain, completed using reference TRBV7-9 and TRBJ2-7, is DTGVSQNPRHKITKRGQNVTFRCDPISEHNRLYWYRQTLGQGPEFLTYFQNEAQLEKSRLLSDRFSAERPKGSFSTLEIQRTEQGDSAMYLCASTGTGNEQYFGPGTRLTVT.

This CDR3 is CASSLGPGNTEAFF. DNA of the CDR3: TGTGCCAGCAGCTTGGGTCCAGGGAACACTGAAGCTTTCTTT. The chain combines TRBV5-4 with TRBJ1-1; D unclear. The germline V gene has CDR1 SGHNT and CDR2 YYREEE (reference sequence). V was trimmed by 0 bases and J by 1 base, leaving 7 bases between them. The CDR3 covers 14 residues. Full variable domain (rest looked up from reference TRBV5-4 and TRBJ1-1): ETGVTQSPTHLIKTRGQQVTLRCSSQSGHNTVSWYQQALGQGPQFIFQYYREEENGRGNFPPRFSGLQFPNYSSELNVNALELDDSALYLCASSLGPGNTEAFFGQGTRLTVV.

The chain carries TRBV12-5 and TRBJ2-3, with 10 bases identical to TRBD1. Germline V CDR1 and CDR2: LGHNT, FRNRAP. The CDR3 covers 16 residues. The V gene end was trimmed by 5 bases and the J gene end by 3 bases; junction bases not matched to a gene: 8. This CDR3 reads CASGPGQGGFTDTQYF. DNA for the CDR3: TGTGCTAGTGGTCCCGGACAGGGGGGGTTTACAGATACGCAGTATTTT. Together with reference TRBV12-5 and TRBJ2-3, the CDR3 gives the full variable domain: DARVTQTPRHKVTEMGQEVTMRCQPILGHNTVFWYRQTMMQGLELLAYFRNRAPLDDSGMPKDRFSAEMPDATLATLKIQPSEPRDSAVYFCASGPGQGGFTDTQYFGPGTRLTVL.

The V gene is TRBV27, the J gene TRBJ1-1; TRBD1 aligns across 9 bases. This CDR3 comprises 18 residues. Germline lookup yields CDR1 MNHEY and CDR2 SMNVEV (reference sequence). V was pared by 3 bases and J by 2 bases, with 13 bases of the junction left unmatched. CDR3 nucleotide sequence: TGTGCCAGCAGTTTCACCCCCGGGACAGGGAGAAGAAACACTGAAGCTTTCTTT. Translated: CASSFTPGTGRRNTEAFF.

As regards this clone: This sample includes further DNA sequences coding for the same CDR3. The V gene is TRBV7-3, the J gene TRBJ1-1; TRBD1 aligns across 8 bases. CDR1 is SGHTA and CDR2 is FQGTGA in the germline V gene. The CDR3 sequence is 14 residues long. Unmatched junction bases numbered 4, after V lost 5 bases and J lost 2 bases. CDR3 DNA sequence: TGTGCCAGCAGCGCCCAGGGGGCTAACACTGAAGCTTTCTTT. It encodes CASSAQGANTEAFF. Filled out from reference TRBV7-3 and TRBJ1-1, the complete variable domain reads GAGVSQTPSNKVTEKGKYVELRCDPISGHTALYWYRQSLGQGPEFLIYFQGTGAADDSGLPNDRFFAVRPEGSVSTLKIQRTERGDSAVYLCASSAQGANTEAFFGQGTRLTVV.

The chain joins TRBV5-6 to TRBJ2-7; no firm D call. Per the germline V gene, CDR1 is SGHDT and CDR2 is YYEEEE. CDR3 length: 12 amino acids. V was cut by 1 base and J by 6 bases, with 8 bases left in between. Here the CDR3 reads CASSLISGEQYF. Here the CDR3 DNA reads TGTGCCAGCAGCTTGATCTCGGGCGAGCAGTACTTC.

The J gene is TRBJ1-4, the V gene TRBV7-9; 10 bases map to TRBD1. This CDR3 contains 16 residues. The V gene's germline CDR1 is SEHNR and CDR2 FQNEAQ (reference sequence). With 1 base clipped from V and 2 bases from J, the junction kept 1 base outside the gene matches. Written as DNA, the CDR3 is TGTGCCAGCAGCTTAGGGACAGGGGGGACTAATGAAAAACTGTTTTTT. Encoded protein: CASSLGTGGTNEKLFF.